This is a list of T cell receptor beta chains from one sample in a study of blood T cells in healthy people across ages. TCRdb itself ran the 5' RACE reads through MiXCR, one entry per CDR3 protein. This sample yields about 570,000 distinct CDR3 sequences, of which approximately 30% are seen a single time; 18% belongs to the top ten. The sequencing sample was made of blood. The receptors were gathered from a woman aged 65 to 85 in good health. CDR3s include the opening cysteine and the closing phenylalanine or tryptophan. A D gene is named only where the DNA matches it firmly. Clone size is stated in some rows and not others, as once, few, many or a class when expanded.

v_gene: TRBV20-1; j_gene: TRBJ2-3; abundance: -; d_gene: -; CDR3aa: CSARNPGTDTQYF; CDR3nt: TGCAGTGCTAGAAACCCGGGCACAGATACGCAGTATTTT
v_gene: TRBV7-6; j_gene: TRBJ1-1; abundance: -; d_gene: TRBD1; CDR3aa: CASSHGQGSEAFF; CDR3nt: TGTGCCAGCAGCCACGGACAGGGGTCTGAAGCTTTCTTT
v_gene: TRBV7-2; j_gene: TRBJ1-6; abundance: -; d_gene: -; CDR3aa: CASSPVSVNNSPLHF; CDR3nt: TGTGCCAGCAGCCCCGTCAGCGTTAATAATTCACCCCTCCACTTT
v_gene: TRBV5-1; j_gene: TRBJ2-5; abundance: many; d_gene: -; CDR3aa: CASSLRPQETQYF; CDR3nt: TGCGCCAGCAGCTTGAGGCCGCAAGAGACCCAGTACTTC
v_gene: TRBV18; j_gene: TRBJ2-7; abundance: -; d_gene: TRBD1; CDR3aa: CASSPRRDSSYEQYF; CDR3nt: TGTGCCAGCTCACCACGTAGGGACAGCTCCTACGAGCAGTACTTC
v_gene: TRBV20-1; j_gene: TRBJ2-7; abundance: -; d_gene: -; CDR3aa: CSATDRPSYEQYF; CDR3nt: TGCAGTGCTACCGACAGGCCCTCCTACGAGCAGTACTTC
v_gene: TRBV7-2; j_gene: TRBJ2-5; abundance: once; d_gene: -; CDR3aa: CASSLEGHTGQYF; CDR3nt: TGTGCCAGCAGCTTAGAGGGTCACACTGGGCAGTACTTC
v_gene: TRBV27; j_gene: TRBJ1-1; abundance: few; d_gene: -; CDR3aa: CASSSRYSRGGRTEAFF; CDR3nt: TGTGCCAGCAGTTCCCGTTATTCTAGGGGAGGGAGAACTGAAGCTTTCTTT
v_gene: TRBV7-2; j_gene: TRBJ2-3; abundance: -; d_gene: TRBD2; CDR3aa: CASSRGGGDTQYF; CDR3nt: TGTGCCAGCAGCCGTGGGGGGGGAGATACGCAGTATTTT
v_gene: TRBV4-2; j_gene: TRBJ1-2; abundance: -; d_gene: TRBD1; CDR3aa: CASSPVRGQGDLENGYTF; CDR3nt: TGTGCCAGCAGCCCGGTCAGAGGACAGGGGGACCTTGAGAATGGCTACACCTTC
v_gene: TRBV6-2/TRBV6-3; j_gene: TRBJ1-2; abundance: few; d_gene: TRBD1; CDR3aa: CASSYSRQGALGYIF; CDR3nt: TGTGCCAGCAGTTACTCCAGACAGGGGGCTCTTGGCTACATCTTC
v_gene: TRBV7-3; j_gene: TRBJ2-2; abundance: once; d_gene: -; CDR3aa: CASKTGAGELFF; CDR3nt: TGTGCCAGCAAAACGGGGGCCGGGGAGCTGTTTTTT
v_gene: TRBV24-1; j_gene: TRBJ1-2; abundance: few; d_gene: TRBD1; CDR3aa: CATSDPGTGGVYGYTF; CDR3nt: TGTGCCACCAGTGATCCCGGGACAGGGGGCGTCTATGGCTACACCTTC
v_gene: TRBV27; j_gene: TRBJ1-2; abundance: -; d_gene: -; CDR3aa: CASSPTEFYGYTF; CDR3nt: TGTGCCAGCAGTCCCACAGAGTTCTATGGCTACACCTTC
v_gene: TRBV4-1; j_gene: TRBJ2-5; abundance: few; d_gene: -; CDR3aa: CASSQDAGSTQETQYF; CDR3nt: TGCGCCAGCAGCCAAGATGCCGGGTCCACACAAGAGACCCAGTACTTC
v_gene: TRBV7-9; j_gene: TRBJ2-7; abundance: few; d_gene: TRBD1; CDR3aa: CASSLKGQGASEQYF; CDR3nt: TGTGCCAGCAGCTTGAAGGGACAGGGGGCTTCCGAGCAGTACTTC
v_gene: TRBV7-8; j_gene: TRBJ2-7; abundance: -; d_gene: TRBD1; CDR3aa: CASSWTGGAIGEQYF; CDR3nt: TGTGCCAGCAGCTGGACAGGGGGCGCGATTGGCGAGCAGTACTTC
v_gene: TRBV2; j_gene: TRBJ1-5; abundance: -; d_gene: TRBD1; CDR3aa: CASSYGQDNQPQHF; CDR3nt: TGTGCCAGCAGCTATGGACAGGACAATCAGCCCCAGCATTTT
v_gene: TRBV20-1; j_gene: TRBJ2-5; abundance: -; d_gene: TRBD1; CDR3aa: CSARGTGEETQYF; CDR3nt: TGCAGTGCTAGAGGGACAGGGGAGGAGACCCAGTACTTC
v_gene: TRBV7-3; j_gene: TRBJ2-5; abundance: few; d_gene: -; CDR3aa: CASSRGTAETQYF; CDR3nt: TGTGCCAGCAGCCGGGGCACGGCGGAGACCCAGTACTTC
v_gene: TRBV18; j_gene: TRBJ1-2; abundance: -; d_gene: TRBD1; CDR3aa: CASSPVSRGHNYGYTF; CDR3nt: TGTGCCAGCTCACCAGTGTCCAGGGGGCATAACTATGGCTACACCTTC
v_gene: TRBV6-1; j_gene: TRBJ2-5; abundance: -; d_gene: -; CDR3aa: CASSEAAVQETQYF; CDR3nt: TGTGCCAGCAGTGAAGCGGCAGTACAAGAGACCCAGTACTTC
v_gene: TRBV4-3; j_gene: TRBJ2-3; abundance: -; d_gene: TRBD2; CDR3aa: CASSQGDYHTQYF; CDR3nt: TGCGCCAGCAGCCAAGGGGACTACCATACGCAGTATTTT
v_gene: TRBV29-1; j_gene: TRBJ1-4; abundance: few; d_gene: -; CDR3aa: CSVISNEKLFF; CDR3nt: TGCAGCGTAATCAGTAATGAAAAACTGTTTTTT
v_gene: TRBV12-3/TRBV12-4; j_gene: TRBJ1-2; abundance: -; d_gene: -; CDR3aa: CASSPGWGYGYTF; CDR3nt: TGTGCCAGCAGTCCCGGATGGGGCTATGGCTACACCTTC
v_gene: TRBV6-1; j_gene: TRBJ2-7; abundance: -; d_gene: -; CDR3aa: CASSDGPRSSYEQYF; CDR3nt: TGTGCCAGCAGTGACGGACCCAGGAGCTCCTACGAGCAGTACTTC
v_gene: TRBV20-1; j_gene: TRBJ1-1; abundance: many; d_gene: -; CDR3aa: CSARRDMNTEAFF; CDR3nt: TGCAGTGCTAGAAGGGATATGAACACTGAAGCTTTCTTT
v_gene: TRBV12-5; j_gene: TRBJ2-2; abundance: -; d_gene: TRBD2; CDR3aa: CASGFLLAGEGELFF; CDR3nt: TGTGCTAGTGGTTTCCTACTAGCGGGGGAGGGGGAGCTGTTTTTT
v_gene: TRBV5-1; j_gene: TRBJ1-3; abundance: few; d_gene: -; CDR3aa: CASSLGPGTLSGNTIYF; CDR3nt: TGCGCCAGCAGCTTGGGACCGGGGACGCTCTCTGGAAACACCATATATTTT
v_gene: TRBV5-8; j_gene: TRBJ2-3; abundance: -; d_gene: TRBD1; CDR3aa: CASSTGVGDTQYF; CDR3nt: TGTGCCAGCAGCACAGGGGTCGGGGATACGCAGTATTTT
v_gene: TRBV5-1; j_gene: TRBJ2-1; abundance: -; d_gene: -; CDR3aa: CASSLVVGGPRGNEQFF; CDR3nt: TGCGCCAGCAGCTTGGTGGTGGGGGGGCCTCGGGGCAATGAGCAGTTCTTC
v_gene: TRBV6-5; j_gene: TRBJ1-2; abundance: -; d_gene: -; CDR3aa: CASSSELGPRYYGYTF; CDR3nt: TGTGCCAGCAGTTCGGAATTGGGGCCTCGCTACTATGGCTACACCTTC
v_gene: TRBV29-1; j_gene: TRBJ1-1; abundance: -; d_gene: -; CDR3aa: CSVMTGNTEAFF; CDR3nt: TGCAGCGTCATGACAGGGAACACTGAAGCTTTCTTT
v_gene: TRBV20-1; j_gene: TRBJ2-7; abundance: few; d_gene: TRBD1; CDR3aa: CSARGGQGYYEQYF; CDR3nt: TGCAGTGCTAGAGGCGGACAGGGGTACTACGAGCAGTACTTC
v_gene: TRBV25-1; j_gene: TRBJ1-2; abundance: -; d_gene: -; CDR3aa: CASSAPGTTNYGYTF; CDR3nt: TGTGCCAGCAGTGCTCCAGGGACTACTAACTATGGCTACACCTTC
v_gene: TRBV7-2; j_gene: TRBJ1-2; abundance: -; d_gene: -; CDR3aa: CASSPQPGDGYTF; CDR3nt: TGTGCCAGCAGTCCTCAACCGGGGGATGGCTACACCTTC
v_gene: TRBV18; j_gene: TRBJ1-1; abundance: few; d_gene: -; CDR3aa: CASSAEGNTEAFF; CDR3nt: TGTGCCAGCTCGGCCGAGGGGAACACTGAAGCTTTCTTT
v_gene: TRBV3-1; j_gene: TRBJ2-3; abundance: -; d_gene: -; CDR3aa: CASSQGAVSGSQDTQYF; CDR3nt: TGTGCCAGCAGCCAGGGTGCGGTTAGTGGTTCTCAAGATACGCAGTATTTT
v_gene: TRBV11-3; j_gene: TRBJ2-5; abundance: -; d_gene: TRBD2; CDR3aa: CASSLELAGIKTQYF; CDR3nt: TGTGCCAGCAGCTTAGAACTAGCGGGGATCAAGACCCAGTACTTC
v_gene: TRBV7-2; j_gene: TRBJ1-4; abundance: -; d_gene: -; CDR3aa: CASSLERRQTNEKLFF; CDR3nt: TGTGCCAGCAGCTTAGAGCGGCGGCAAACTAATGAAAAACTGTTTTTT
v_gene: TRBV5-1; j_gene: TRBJ2-2; abundance: few; d_gene: -; CDR3aa: CASSLAGQGNTGELFF; CDR3nt: TGCGCCAGCAGCTTGGCGGGGCAGGGAAACACCGGGGAGCTGTTTTTT
v_gene: TRBV20-1; j_gene: TRBJ1-3; abundance: -; d_gene: TRBD1; CDR3aa: CSANPGTGGNTIYF; CDR3nt: TGCAGTGCTAACCCAGGGACAGGGGGAAACACCATATATTTT
v_gene: TRBV6-2/TRBV6-3; j_gene: TRBJ1-2; abundance: -; d_gene: TRBD1; CDR3aa: CASSSVDREGAYGYTF; CDR3nt: TGTGCCAGCAGCTCCGTCGACAGGGAGGGGGCCTATGGCTACACCTTC
v_gene: TRBV6-6; j_gene: TRBJ2-6; abundance: -; d_gene: -; CDR3aa: CASSCSRGFSGANVLTF; CDR3nt: TGTGCCAGCAGTTGCTCGAGGGGGTTCTCTGGGGCCAACGTCCTGACTTTC
v_gene: TRBV12-5; j_gene: TRBJ2-6; abundance: -; d_gene: -; CDR3aa: CASRTDSGASVLTF; CDR3nt: TGTGCTAGTCGTACGGACTCTGGGGCCAGCGTCCTGACTTTC
v_gene: TRBV4-2; j_gene: TRBJ2-7; abundance: -; d_gene: TRBD1; CDR3aa: CASSREQGWRHEQYF; CDR3nt: TGTGCCAGCAGCCGGGAACAGGGGTGGAGGCACGAGCAGTACTTC
v_gene: TRBV21-1; j_gene: TRBJ2-3; abundance: -; d_gene: -; CDR3aa: CASSKAQGSGSTPDTQYF; CDR3nt: TGTGCCAGCAGCAAAGCCCAGGGTAGCGGGAGTACCCCAGATACGCAGTATTTT
v_gene: TRBV20-1; j_gene: TRBJ1-6; abundance: -; d_gene: TRBD1; CDR3aa: CSARETGKLYNSPLHF; CDR3nt: TGCAGTGCTAGAGAGACAGGGAAACTCTATAACTCACCCCTCCACTTT
v_gene: TRBV5-1; j_gene: TRBJ2-1; abundance: -; d_gene: -; CDR3aa: CASASRGAEVNEQFF; CDR3nt: TGCGCCAGCGCCTCAAGGGGGGCCGAGGTAAATGAGCAGTTCTTC
v_gene: TRBV20-1; j_gene: TRBJ2-1; abundance: -; d_gene: -; CDR3aa: CSANNVDSSSYNEQFF; CDR3nt: TGCAGTGCCAACAACGTGGACTCGAGCTCCTACAATGAGCAGTTCTTC
v_gene: TRBV20-1; j_gene: TRBJ1-2; abundance: -; d_gene: -; CDR3aa: CSARATGEGYGYTF; CDR3nt: TGCAGTGCTAGAGCCACAGGAGAAGGGTATGGCTACACCTTC
v_gene: TRBV20-1; j_gene: TRBJ2-1; abundance: few; d_gene: -; CDR3aa: CSGSNSGVGRRTYNEQFF; CDR3nt: TGCAGCGGATCCAATAGCGGTGTTGGGCGTCGGACCTACAATGAGCAGTTCTTC
v_gene: TRBV5-1; j_gene: TRBJ2-1; abundance: many; d_gene: TRBD2; CDR3aa: CATQLGGGANEQFF; CDR3nt: TGCGCCACCCAGCTAGGCGGGGGGGCCAATGAGCAGTTCTTC
v_gene: TRBV4-1; j_gene: TRBJ1-2; abundance: few; d_gene: -; CDR3aa: CASSPRETGTTYGYTF; CDR3nt: TGCGCCAGCAGCCCTCGGGAGACCGGGACCACGTATGGCTACACCTTC
v_gene: TRBV6-6; j_gene: TRBJ1-4; abundance: many; d_gene: -; CDR3aa: CASSGHLREEKLFF; CDR3nt: TGTGCCAGCAGCGGACACCTTCGAGAAGAAAAACTGTTTTTT
v_gene: TRBV20-1; j_gene: TRBJ2-2; abundance: -; d_gene: TRBD2; CDR3aa: CSANYPSGGDTGELFF; CDR3nt: TGCAGTGCTAACTACCCGAGCGGGGGTGACACCGGGGAGCTGTTTTTT
v_gene: TRBV24-1; j_gene: TRBJ2-1; abundance: many; d_gene: -; CDR3aa: CATSDRGLYNEQFF; CDR3nt: TGTGCCACCAGTGATCGGGGACTGTACAATGAGCAGTTCTTC